This T cell receptor (beta chain) was documented in a study of blood T cell repertoires in COVID-19. Study-wide background: The United States, Italy and Spain provided the acute and convalescent COVID-19 samples. The cDNA or gDNA used as material had been derived from T cells, B-cell-depleted T cells, or PBMCs.

As processed by the authors: How many nucleated cells were present was estimated from reference gene primer amplification. Profiled with immunoSEQ multiplex PCR; TCRdb holds only in-frame clones, not every one. The V and J calls and clone size were taken over from that table, and D and trimming were inferred from the DNA. The profile shows under 150,000 clones, 60% to 85% of them singletons. The V gene end was trimmed by 3 bases and the J gene end by 5 bases; junction bases not matched to a gene: 8. Germline CDR1 GTSNPN, CDR2 SVGIG (reference sequence). This CDR3 contains 14 residues. The chain recombines TRBV30 with TRBJ1-2; 8 bases fit TRBD1. The specimen was peripheral blood. This receptor was taken from a woman older than 75 with active or convalescent COVID-19. This chain's CDR3 is CAWSPPGGGYGYTF. CDR3 nucleotides: TGTGCCTGGAGCCCCCCAGGGGGCGGGTATGGCTACACCTTC.